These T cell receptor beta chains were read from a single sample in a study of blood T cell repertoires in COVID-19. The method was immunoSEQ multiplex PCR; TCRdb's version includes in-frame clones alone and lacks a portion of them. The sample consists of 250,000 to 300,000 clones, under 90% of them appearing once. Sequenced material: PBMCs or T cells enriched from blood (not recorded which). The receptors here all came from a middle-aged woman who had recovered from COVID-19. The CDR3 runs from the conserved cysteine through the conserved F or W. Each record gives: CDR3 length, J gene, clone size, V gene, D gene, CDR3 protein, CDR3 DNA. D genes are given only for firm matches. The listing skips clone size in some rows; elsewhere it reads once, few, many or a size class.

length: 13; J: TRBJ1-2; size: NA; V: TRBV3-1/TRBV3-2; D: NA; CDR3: CASSQTPPNGYTF; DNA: TGTGCCAGCAGCCAAACTCCACCCAATGGCTACACCTTC
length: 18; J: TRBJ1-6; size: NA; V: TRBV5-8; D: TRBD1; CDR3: CASSPGQGAVTYNSPLHF; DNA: TGTGCCAGCAGCCCGGGACAGGGGGCAGTAACCTATAATTCACCCCTCCACTTT
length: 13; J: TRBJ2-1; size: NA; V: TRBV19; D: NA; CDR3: CASSPRGYNEQFF; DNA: TGTGCCAGTAGTCCGAGGGGGTACAATGAGCAGTTCTTC
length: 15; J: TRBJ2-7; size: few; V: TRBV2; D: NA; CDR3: CASSDRLTLTYEQYF; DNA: TGTGCCAGCAGTGACCGATTGACACTTACCTACGAGCAGTACTTC
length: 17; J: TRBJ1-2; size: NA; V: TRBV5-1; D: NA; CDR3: CASSLDGRGSLNYGYTF; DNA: TGCGCCAGCAGCTTGGACGGTAGGGGTAGCCTTAACTATGGCTACACCTTC
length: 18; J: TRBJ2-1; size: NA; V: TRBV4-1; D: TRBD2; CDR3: CASSPSDLASGGSNEQFF; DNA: TGCGCCAGCAGCCCCAGCGACCTAGCTAGCGGGGGTTCAAATGAGCAGTTCTTC
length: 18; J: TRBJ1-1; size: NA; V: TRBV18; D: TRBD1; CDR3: CASSLEEGTGPMNTEAFF; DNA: TGTGCCAGCTCACTCGAAGAAGGGACAGGGCCCATGAACACTGAAGCTTTCTTT
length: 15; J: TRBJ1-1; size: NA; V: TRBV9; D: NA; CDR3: CASSVEVSRGTEAFF; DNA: TGTGCCAGCAGCGTAGAGGTCTCCCGGGGAACTGAAGCTTTCTTT
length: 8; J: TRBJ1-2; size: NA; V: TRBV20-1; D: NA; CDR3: CSTYSRVF; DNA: TGCAGCACCTATTCGAGGGTCTTC
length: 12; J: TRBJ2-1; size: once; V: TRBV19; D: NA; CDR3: CASSIVEGVRFF; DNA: TGTGCCAGTAGTATAGTAGAGGGAGTTCGGTTCTTC
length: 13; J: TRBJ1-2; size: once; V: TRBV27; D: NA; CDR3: CASSGTPNYGYTF; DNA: TGTGCCAGCAGTGGGACTCCTAACTATGGCTACACCTTC
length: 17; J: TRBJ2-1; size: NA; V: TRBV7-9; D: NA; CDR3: CASSSRKYPPSYNEQFF; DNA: TGTGCCAGCAGCTCTAGAAAATATCCCCCTTCCTACAATGAGCAGTTCTTC
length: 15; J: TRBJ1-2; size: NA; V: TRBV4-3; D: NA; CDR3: CASSPVTGSPYGYTF; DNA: TGCGCCAGCAGCCCAGTTACCGGGTCCCCGTATGGCTACACCTTC
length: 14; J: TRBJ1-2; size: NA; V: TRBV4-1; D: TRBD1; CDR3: CASSRSTGGVDYTF; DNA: TGCGCCAGCAGCCGATCGACAGGGGGAGTGGACTACACCTTC
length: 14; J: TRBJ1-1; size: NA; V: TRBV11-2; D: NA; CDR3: CASSLPARATEAFF; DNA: TGTGCCAGCAGCTTACCGGCCAGGGCCACTGAAGCTTTCTTT
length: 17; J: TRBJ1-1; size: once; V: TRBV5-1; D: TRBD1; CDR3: CASSLVGQGARNTEAFF; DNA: TGCGCCAGCAGCTTGGTTGGTCAGGGGGCGCGGAACACTGAAGCTTTCTTT
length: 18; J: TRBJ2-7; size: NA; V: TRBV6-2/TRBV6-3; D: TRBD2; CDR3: CASSYWGLAGVPEYEQYF; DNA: TGTGCCAGCAGTTACTGGGGGCTAGCGGGAGTTCCAGAGTACGAGCAGTACTTC
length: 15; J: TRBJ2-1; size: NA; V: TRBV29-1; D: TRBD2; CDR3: CSVDPSGQTYNEQFF; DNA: TGCAGCGTGGACCCTAGCGGGCAGACCTACAATGAGCAGTTCTTC
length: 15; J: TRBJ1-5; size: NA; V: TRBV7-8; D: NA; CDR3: CASSPNYLNGQPQHF; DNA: TGTGCCAGCAGCCCCAATTATCTAAACGGTCAGCCCCAGCATTTT
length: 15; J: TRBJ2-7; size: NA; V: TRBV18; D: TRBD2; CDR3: CASSRPGLAVYEQYF; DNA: TGTGCCAGCTCGCGACCGGGACTAGCGGTTTACGAGCAGTACTTC
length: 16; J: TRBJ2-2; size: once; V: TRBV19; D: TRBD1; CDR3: CASSIRTGFNTGELFF; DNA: TGTGCCAGTAGTATTAGGACAGGGTTCAACACCGGGGAGCTGTTTTTT
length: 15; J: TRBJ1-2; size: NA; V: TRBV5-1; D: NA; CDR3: CASSLKEGGIYGYTF; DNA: TGCGCCAGCAGCCTAAAGGAAGGGGGAATCTATGGCTACACCTTC
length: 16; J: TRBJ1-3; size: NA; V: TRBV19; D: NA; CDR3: CASSLDRGAFGNTIYF; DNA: TGTGCCAGTAGCCTGGACCGGGGGGCTTTTGGAAACACCATATATTTT
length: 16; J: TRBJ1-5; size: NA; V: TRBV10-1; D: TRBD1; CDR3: CASGVQGAPGNQPQHF; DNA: TGCGCCAGCGGGGTTCAGGGGGCGCCGGGCAATCAGCCCCAGCATTTT
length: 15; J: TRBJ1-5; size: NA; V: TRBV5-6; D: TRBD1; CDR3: CASSLKTGVNQPQHF; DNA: TGTGCCAGCAGCCTAAAGACAGGGGTAAACCAGCCCCAGCATTTT
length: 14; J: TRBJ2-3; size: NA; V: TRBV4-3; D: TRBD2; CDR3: CASSAGTSADTQYF; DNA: TGCGCCAGCAGCGCCGGGACTAGCGCAGATACGCAGTATTTT
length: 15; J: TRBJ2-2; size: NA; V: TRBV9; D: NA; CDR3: CASSPQGGFTGELFF; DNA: TGTGCCAGCAGCCCCCAAGGCGGCTTCACCGGGGAGCTGTTTTTT
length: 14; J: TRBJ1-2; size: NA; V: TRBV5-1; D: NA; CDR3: CASSLMTDLYGYTF; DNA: TGCGCCAGCAGCTTGATGACAGACCTGTATGGCTACACCTTC
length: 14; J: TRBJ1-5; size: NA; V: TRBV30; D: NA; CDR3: CAWSDWGGGQPQHF; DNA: TGTGCCTGGAGTGATTGGGGTGGGGGCCAGCCCCAGCATTTT
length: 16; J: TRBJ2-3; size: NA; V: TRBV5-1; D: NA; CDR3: CASSLGQRSSTDTQYF; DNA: TGCGCCAGCAGCTTGGGACAGAGGAGTAGCACAGATACGCAGTATTTT
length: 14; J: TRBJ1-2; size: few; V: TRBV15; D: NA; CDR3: CATSRWTVSYGYTF; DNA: TGTGCCACCAGCAGATGGACAGTCTCCTATGGCTACACCTTC
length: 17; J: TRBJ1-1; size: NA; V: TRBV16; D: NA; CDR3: CASSQSADYRMNTEAFF; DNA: TGTGCCAGCAGCCAATCGGCGGACTACCGGATGAACACTGAAGCTTTCTTT
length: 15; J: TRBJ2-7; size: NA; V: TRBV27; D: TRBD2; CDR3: CASTTSTSGTHEQYF; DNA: TGTGCCAGCACTACCTCAACCAGCGGGACCCACGAGCAGTACTTC
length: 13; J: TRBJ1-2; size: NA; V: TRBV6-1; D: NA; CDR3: CASSDVGGYGYTF; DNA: TGTGCCAGCAGTGATGTAGGGGGCTATGGCTACACCTTC
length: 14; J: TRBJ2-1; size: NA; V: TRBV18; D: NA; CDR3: CASSPPIGRNEQFF; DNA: TGTGCCAGCTCACCACCGATCGGGAGAAATGAGCAGTTCTTC
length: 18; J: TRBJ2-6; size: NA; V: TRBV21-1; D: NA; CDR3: CASSLRGGRNSGANVLTF; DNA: TGTGCCAGCAGCCTAAGGGGGGGACGCAACTCTGGGGCCAACGTCCTGACTTTC
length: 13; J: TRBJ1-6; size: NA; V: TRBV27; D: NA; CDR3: CASGGGLNSPLHF; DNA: TGTGCCAGTGGCGGGGGACTAAATTCACCCCTCCACTTT
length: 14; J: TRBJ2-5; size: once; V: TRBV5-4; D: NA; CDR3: CASSLFQGQETQYF; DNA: TGTGCCAGCAGCTTGTTCCAGGGTCAAGAGACCCAGTACTTC
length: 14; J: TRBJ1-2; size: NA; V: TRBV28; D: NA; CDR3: CASTLVGGMRGYTF; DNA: TGTGCCAGCACTCTCGTGGGGGGAATGAGGGGCTACACCTTC
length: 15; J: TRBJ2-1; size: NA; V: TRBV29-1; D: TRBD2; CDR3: CSVSRTSGGYNEQFF; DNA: TGCAGCGTTTCACGGACTAGCGGGGGCTACAATGAGCAGTTCTTC
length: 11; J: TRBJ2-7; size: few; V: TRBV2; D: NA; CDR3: CASSEYYEQYF; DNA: TGTGCCAGCAGTGAATATTACGAGCAGTACTTC
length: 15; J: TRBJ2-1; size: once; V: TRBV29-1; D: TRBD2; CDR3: CSAPRLAGSHNEQFF; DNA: TGCAGCGCCCCTCGACTAGCGGGGAGTCACAATGAGCAGTTCTTC
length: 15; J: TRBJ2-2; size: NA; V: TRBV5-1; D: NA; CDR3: CASSLEGGNTGELFF; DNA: TGCGCCAGCAGCTTGGAAGGGGGGAACACCGGGGAGCTGTTTTTT
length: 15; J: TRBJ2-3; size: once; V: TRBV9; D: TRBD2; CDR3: CASSPRTSGTDTQYF; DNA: TGTGCCAGCAGCCCCCGGACTAGCGGGACAGATACGCAGTATTTT
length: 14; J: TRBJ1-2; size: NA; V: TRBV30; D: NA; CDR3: CAWSVMGTGYGYTF; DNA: TGTGCCTGGAGTGTAATGGGCACCGGCTATGGCTACACCTTC
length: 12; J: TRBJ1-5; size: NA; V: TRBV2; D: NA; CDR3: CASSIQGWSQHF; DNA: TGTGCCAGCAGCATACAGGGTTGGTCCCAGCATTTT
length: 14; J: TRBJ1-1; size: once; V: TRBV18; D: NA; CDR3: CASSLDTRNTEAFF; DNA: TGTGCCAGCTCACTCGACACCCGGAACACTGAAGCTTTCTTT
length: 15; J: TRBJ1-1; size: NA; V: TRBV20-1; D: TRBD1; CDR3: CSASSAGQGKFGAFF; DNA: TGCAGTGCTAGTTCGGCGGGACAGGGGAAGTTTGGAGCTTTCTTT
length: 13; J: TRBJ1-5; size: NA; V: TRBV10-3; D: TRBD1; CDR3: CAIRETGDKPQHF; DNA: TGTGCCATCAGGGAGACAGGGGATAAGCCCCAGCATTTT
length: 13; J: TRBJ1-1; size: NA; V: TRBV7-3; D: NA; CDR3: CASSLAQGTEAFF; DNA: TGTGCCAGCAGCTTAGCCCAGGGCACTGAAGCTTTCTTT
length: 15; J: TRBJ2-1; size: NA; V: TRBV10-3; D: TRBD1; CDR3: CAIREGQGARDEQFF; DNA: TGTGCCATCAGGGAGGGACAGGGGGCGCGGGATGAGCAGTTCTTC
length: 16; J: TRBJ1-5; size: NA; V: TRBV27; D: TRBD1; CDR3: CASSLLWSGGTQPQHF; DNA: TGTGCCAGCAGTTTATTGTGGTCAGGGGGCACCCAGCCCCAGCATTTT
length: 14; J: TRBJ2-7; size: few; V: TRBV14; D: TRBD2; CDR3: CASSQAGTSYEQYF; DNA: TGTGCCAGCAGCCAAGCAGGGACTAGCTACGAGCAGTACTTC